The present entry profiles one T cell receptor beta chain with its context. PCR employed 60 Vbeta and 13 Jbeta primers. TCRdb keeps only in-frame clones here, not all; method: immunoSEQ multiplex PCR. Here the sample spans more than 100,000 clones, about 74% being singletons. This record comes from a study of cytomegalovirus exposure and HLA in healthy donors. Looked up from germline, CDR1 is DFQATT and CDR2 is SNEGSKA (reference sequence). The CDR3 length is 11 residues. V lost 3 bases, J lost 6 bases, and 9 bases lay in between. Sample: PBMCs. The receptor was isolated from a woman between 45 and 60 years old in good health and CMV-seropositive. The rearrangement joins TRBV20-1 to TRBJ2-7, with a tentative D call TRBD1 (5 bases). This CDR3 is CSASRQGEQYF. CDR3 DNA: TGCAGTGCTAGTCGGCAGGGCGAGCAGTACTTC.